A selection of T cell receptor beta chains follows, all from one sample in a study of CD8 T cells in ankylosing spondylitis. TCRdb reprocessed the 5' RACE reads with MiXCR, giving one entry per CDR3 protein. This sample has around 320,000 distinct CDR3 sequences, with around 20% found just once. The specimen was blood, either unsorted or a sorted T cell fraction (not recorded which). The receptors were sampled from a female donor with ankylosing spondylitis or in good health (not recorded which). The CDR3 runs from the conserved cysteine through the conserved F or W. Fields, in order: CDR3 protein, CDR3 DNA, J gene, clone size, V gene, D gene. D genes are given only for firm matches. The listing skips clone size in some rows; elsewhere it reads once, few, many or a size class.

CDR3: CASSYSGSDYGYTF
DNA: TGTGCCAGCAGTTACTCCGGGTCGGACTATGGCTACACCTTC
J: TRBJ1-2
size: -
V: TRBV6-5
D: -

CDR3: CASSYSPGQGPYTEAFF
DNA: TGTGCCAGCAGCTACTCCCCAGGACAGGGGCCTTACACTGAAGCTTTCTTT
J: TRBJ1-1
size: few
V: TRBV6-2/TRBV6-3
D: TRBD1

CDR3: CASSFVVGGGSYNEQFF
DNA: TGTGCCAGCAGTTTTGTGGTTGGGGGAGGCTCCTACAATGAGCAGTTCTTC
J: TRBJ2-1
size: -
V: TRBV12-3/TRBV12-4
D: -

CDR3: CASSVGNGELSF
DNA: TGCGCCAGCAGTGTAGGGAACGGGGAGCTGTCTTTT
J: TRBJ2-2
size: -
V: TRBV10-1
D: -

CDR3: CATRPRREGYNEQFF
DNA: TGTGCCACCAGGCCAAGGCGGGAGGGGTACAATGAGCAGTTCTTC
J: TRBJ2-1
size: -
V: TRBV15
D: TRBD2

CDR3: CAIRKGLAREAYEQYF
DNA: TGTGCCATCAGGAAGGGACTAGCGAGGGAGGCCTACGAGCAGTACTTC
J: TRBJ2-7
size: many
V: TRBV10-3
D: TRBD2

CDR3: CSAIPSGRATDTQYF
DNA: TGCAGTGCTATTCCTAGCGGGAGGGCCACAGATACGCAGTATTTT
J: TRBJ2-3
size: many
V: TRBV20-1
D: TRBD2

CDR3: CASSQGAGNMYIQYF
DNA: TGCGCCAGCAGCCAAGGGGCCGGGAATATGTACATTCAGTACTTC
J: TRBJ2-4
size: -
V: TRBV4-3
D: -

CDR3: CASTPYWGTGMGYYGYTF
DNA: TGTGCCAGCACCCCGTACTGGGGGACAGGGATGGGGTATTATGGCTACACCTTC
J: TRBJ1-2
size: few
V: TRBV12-3/TRBV12-4
D: TRBD1

CDR3: CASSLIWGRRNTEAFF
DNA: TGTGCCAGCAGCCTGATTTGGGGGAGGCGTAACACTGAAGCTTTCTTT
J: TRBJ1-1
size: -
V: TRBV11-2
D: -